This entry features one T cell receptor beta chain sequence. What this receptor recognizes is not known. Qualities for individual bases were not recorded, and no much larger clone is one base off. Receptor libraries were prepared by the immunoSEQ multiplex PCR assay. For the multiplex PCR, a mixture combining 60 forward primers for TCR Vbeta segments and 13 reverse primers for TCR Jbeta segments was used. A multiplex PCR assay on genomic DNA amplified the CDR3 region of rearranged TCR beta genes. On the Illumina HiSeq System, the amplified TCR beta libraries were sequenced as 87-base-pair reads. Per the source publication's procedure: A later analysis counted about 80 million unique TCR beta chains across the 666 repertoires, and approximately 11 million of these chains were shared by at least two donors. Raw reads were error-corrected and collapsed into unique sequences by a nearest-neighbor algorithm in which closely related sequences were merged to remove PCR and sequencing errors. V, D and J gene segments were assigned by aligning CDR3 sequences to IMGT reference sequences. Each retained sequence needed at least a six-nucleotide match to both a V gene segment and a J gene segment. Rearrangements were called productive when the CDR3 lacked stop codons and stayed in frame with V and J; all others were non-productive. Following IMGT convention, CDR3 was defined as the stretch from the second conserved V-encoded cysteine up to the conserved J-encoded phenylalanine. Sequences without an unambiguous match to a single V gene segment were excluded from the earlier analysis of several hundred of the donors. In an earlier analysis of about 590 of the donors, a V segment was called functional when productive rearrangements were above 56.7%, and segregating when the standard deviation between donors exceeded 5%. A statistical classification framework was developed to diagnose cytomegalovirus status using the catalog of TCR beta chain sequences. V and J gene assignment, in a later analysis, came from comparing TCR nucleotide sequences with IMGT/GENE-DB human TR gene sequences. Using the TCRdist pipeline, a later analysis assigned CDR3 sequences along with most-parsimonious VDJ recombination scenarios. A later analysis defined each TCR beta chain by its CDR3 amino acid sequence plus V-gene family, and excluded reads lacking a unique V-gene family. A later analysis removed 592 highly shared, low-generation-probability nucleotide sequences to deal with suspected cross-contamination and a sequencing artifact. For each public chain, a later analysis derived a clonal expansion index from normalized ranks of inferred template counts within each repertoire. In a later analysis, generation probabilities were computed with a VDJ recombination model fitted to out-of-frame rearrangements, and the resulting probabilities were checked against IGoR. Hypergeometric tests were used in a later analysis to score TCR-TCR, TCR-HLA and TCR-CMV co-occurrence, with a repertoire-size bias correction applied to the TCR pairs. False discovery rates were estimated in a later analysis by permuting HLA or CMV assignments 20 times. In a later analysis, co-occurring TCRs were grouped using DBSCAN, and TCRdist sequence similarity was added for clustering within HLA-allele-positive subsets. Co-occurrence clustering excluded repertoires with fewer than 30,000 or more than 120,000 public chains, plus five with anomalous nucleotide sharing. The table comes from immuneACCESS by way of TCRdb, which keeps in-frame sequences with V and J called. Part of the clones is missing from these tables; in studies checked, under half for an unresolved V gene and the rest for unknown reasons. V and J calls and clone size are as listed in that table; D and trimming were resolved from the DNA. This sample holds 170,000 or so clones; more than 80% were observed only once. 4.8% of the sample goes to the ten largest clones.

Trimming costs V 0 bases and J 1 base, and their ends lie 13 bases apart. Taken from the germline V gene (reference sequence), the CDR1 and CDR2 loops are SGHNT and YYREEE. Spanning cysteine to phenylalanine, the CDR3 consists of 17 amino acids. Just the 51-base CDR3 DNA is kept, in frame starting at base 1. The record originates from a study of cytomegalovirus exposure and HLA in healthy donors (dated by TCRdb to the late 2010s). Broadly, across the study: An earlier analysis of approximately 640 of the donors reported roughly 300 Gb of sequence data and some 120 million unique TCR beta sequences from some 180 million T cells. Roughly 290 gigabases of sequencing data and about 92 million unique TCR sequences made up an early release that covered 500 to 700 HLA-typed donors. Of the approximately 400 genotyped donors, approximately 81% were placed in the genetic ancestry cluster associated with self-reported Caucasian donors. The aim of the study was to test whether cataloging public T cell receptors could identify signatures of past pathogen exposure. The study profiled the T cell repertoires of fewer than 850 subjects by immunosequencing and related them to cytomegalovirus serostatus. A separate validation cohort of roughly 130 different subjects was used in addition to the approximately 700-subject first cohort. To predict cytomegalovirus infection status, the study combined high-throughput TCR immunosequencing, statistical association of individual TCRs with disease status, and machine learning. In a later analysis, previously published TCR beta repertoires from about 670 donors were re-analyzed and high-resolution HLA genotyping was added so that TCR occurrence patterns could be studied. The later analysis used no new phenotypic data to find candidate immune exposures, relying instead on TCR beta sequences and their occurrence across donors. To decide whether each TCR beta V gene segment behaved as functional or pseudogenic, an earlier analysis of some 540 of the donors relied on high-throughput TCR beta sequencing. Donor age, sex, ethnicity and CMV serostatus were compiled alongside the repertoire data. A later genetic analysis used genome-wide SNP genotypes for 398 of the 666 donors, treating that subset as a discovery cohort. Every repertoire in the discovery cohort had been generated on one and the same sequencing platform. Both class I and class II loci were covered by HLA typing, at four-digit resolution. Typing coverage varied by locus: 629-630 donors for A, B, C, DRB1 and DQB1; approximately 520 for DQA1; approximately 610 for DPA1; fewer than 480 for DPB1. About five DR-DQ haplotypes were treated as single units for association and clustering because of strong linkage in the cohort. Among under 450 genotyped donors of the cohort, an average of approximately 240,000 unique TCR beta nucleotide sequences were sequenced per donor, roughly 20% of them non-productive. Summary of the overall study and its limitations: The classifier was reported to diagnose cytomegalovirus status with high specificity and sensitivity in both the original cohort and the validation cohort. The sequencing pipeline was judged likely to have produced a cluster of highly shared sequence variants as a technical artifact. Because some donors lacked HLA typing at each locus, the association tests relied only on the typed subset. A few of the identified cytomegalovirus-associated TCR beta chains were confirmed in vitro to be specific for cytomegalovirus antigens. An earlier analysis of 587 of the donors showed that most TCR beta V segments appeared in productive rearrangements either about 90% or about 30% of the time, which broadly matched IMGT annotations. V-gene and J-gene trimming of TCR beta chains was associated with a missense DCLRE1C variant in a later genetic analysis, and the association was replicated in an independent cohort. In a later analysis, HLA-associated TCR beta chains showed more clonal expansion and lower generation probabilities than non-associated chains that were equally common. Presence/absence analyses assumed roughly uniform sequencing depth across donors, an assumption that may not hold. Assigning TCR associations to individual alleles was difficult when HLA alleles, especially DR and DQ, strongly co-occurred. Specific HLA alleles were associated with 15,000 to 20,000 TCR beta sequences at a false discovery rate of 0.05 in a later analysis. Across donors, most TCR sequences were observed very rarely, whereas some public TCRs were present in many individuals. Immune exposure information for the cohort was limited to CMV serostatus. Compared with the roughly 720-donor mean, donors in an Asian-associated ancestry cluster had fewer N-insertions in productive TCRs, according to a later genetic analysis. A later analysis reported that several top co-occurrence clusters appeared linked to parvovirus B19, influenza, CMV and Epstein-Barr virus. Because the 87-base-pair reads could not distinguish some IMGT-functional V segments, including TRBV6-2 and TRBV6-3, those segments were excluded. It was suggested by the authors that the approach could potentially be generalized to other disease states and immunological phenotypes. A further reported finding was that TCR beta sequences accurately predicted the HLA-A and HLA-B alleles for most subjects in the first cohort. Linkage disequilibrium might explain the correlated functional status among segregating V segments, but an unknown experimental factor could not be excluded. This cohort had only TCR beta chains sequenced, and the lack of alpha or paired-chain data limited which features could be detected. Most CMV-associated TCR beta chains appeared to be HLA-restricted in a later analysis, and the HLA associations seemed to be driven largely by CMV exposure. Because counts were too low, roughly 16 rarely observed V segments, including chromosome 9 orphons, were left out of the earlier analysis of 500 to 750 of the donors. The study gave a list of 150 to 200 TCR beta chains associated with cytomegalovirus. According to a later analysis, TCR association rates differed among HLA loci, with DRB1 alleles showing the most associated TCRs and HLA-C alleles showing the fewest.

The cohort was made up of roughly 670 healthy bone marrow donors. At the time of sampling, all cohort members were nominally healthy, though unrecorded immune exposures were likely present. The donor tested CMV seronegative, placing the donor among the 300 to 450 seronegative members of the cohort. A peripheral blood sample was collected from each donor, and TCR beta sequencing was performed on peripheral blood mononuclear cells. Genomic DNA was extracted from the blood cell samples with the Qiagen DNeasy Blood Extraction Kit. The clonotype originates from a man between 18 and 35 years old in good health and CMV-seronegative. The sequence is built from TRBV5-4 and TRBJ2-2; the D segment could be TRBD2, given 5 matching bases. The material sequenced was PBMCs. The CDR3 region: CASSLAGLPGNTGELFF. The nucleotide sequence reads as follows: TGTGCCAGCAGCTTGGCCGGACTGCCCGGGAACACCGGGGAGCTGTTTTTT.